Below, 8 T cell receptor beta chains from the same sample are listed, as sequenced in a study of T cell responses to AZD1222 COVID-19 vaccine. Here immunoSEQ multiplex PCR was the method, and the copy in TCRdb shows in-frame clones only, minus some. The sample consists of about 100,000 clones, 85% to 90% of them appearing once. Sequenced here: peripheral blood, sampled on day 0 of AZD1222 vaccination. These receptors all come from an adult in good health.

V usage is TRBV7-6 and J usage is TRBJ2-3; TRBD2 is a possible D gene (6 bases). V was clipped by 5 bases and J by 0 bases, with 12 bases between them. Germline V gene sequence: CDR1 SGHVS, CDR2 FNYEAQ. The CDR3 spans 15 residues. CDR3 amino acids: CASSPWGESTDTQYF. In nucleotides, the CDR3 is TGTGCCAGCAGCCCGTGGGGGGAAAGCACAGATACGCAGTATTTT.

V usage is TRBV6-5 and J usage is TRBJ1-1; D gene unclear. The CDR3 has 14 amino acids. With 2 bases removed from V and 1 base from J, the gap between germline ends came to 8 bases. Germline V gene data show CDR1 as MNHEY and CDR2 as SVGAGI. Here the CDR3 DNA reads TGTGCCAGCAGTTACAGGGTGGAGAACACTGAAGCTTTCTTT. Translated, it gives CASSYRVENTEAFF.

This chain links TRBV11-1 with TRBJ2-2; 7 positions match TRBD2. The CDR3 consists of 16 residues. Germline V gene lookup returns CDR1 SGHAT and CDR2 FQDESV (reference sequence). Trimming cost V 4 bases and J 1 base; bases outside gene matches: 6. The CDR3 nucleotides are TGTGCCAGCAGCTCGGCGGGGGACGGGAACACCGGGGAGCTGTTTTTT. The encoded protein is CASSSAGDGNTGELFF.

This chain uses TRBV19 with TRBJ1-1; D possibly corresponds to TRBD1 (6 bases). V lost 5 bases and J lost 4, with 17 bases in between. The CDR3 extends over 15 amino acids. Per the germline V gene, CDR1 is LNHDA and CDR2 is SQIVND (reference sequence). The CDR3 DNA sequence: TGTGCCAGTAGTCCACAACCAGGGGTTAGCACTGAAGCTTTCTTT. It is translated as CASSPQPGVSTEAFF.

The DNA for the CDR3 is TGTGCCAGCAGCTCCGGGACAACAGATGGCTACACCTTC. Translated: CASSSGTTDGYTF. This chain links TRBV11-3 with TRBJ1-2; a possible D gene is TRBD1 (6 bases). Germline lookup yields CDR1 SGHNT and CDR2 YENEEA. The CDR3 contains 13 residues. V lost 4 bases, J lost 6 bases, and 12 bases lay in between.

This chain connects TRBV19 to TRBJ1-5, with TRBD1 matching 8 bases. The length of the CDR3 is 15 residues. Germline V gene sequence: CDR1 LNHDA, CDR2 SQIVND (reference sequence). Unmatched junction bases numbered 6, after V lost 2 bases and J lost 6 bases. As DNA, the CDR3 is TGTGCCAGTAGTATACTCGCAGGGGGCGGTCAGCCCCAGCATTTT. Translated, it gives CASSILAGGGQPQHF.

J is TRBJ2-3 and V is TRBV7-9; 10 bases fit TRBD1. Per germline, CDR1 SEHNR and CDR2 FQNEAQ (reference sequence). The CDR3 has 16 residues. Trimming took 5 bases from V and 5 from J; bases not matched to a gene: 10. As DNA, the CDR3 is TGTGCCAGCAGCGAAGGGGGGACAGGGGTTGAAGATACGCAGTATTTT. Amino acids: CASSEGGTGVEDTQYF.

This clone has just one count. The gene calls are TRBV7-9 and TRBJ2-5, with 10 bases that match TRBD2. The germline V gene encodes CDR1 SEHNR and CDR2 FQNEAQ (reference sequence). The CDR3 is 15 residues long. V shed 1 base, J shed 5 bases, and the junction held 4 bases outside the gene matches. The CDR3 loop reads CASSLGASGSETQYF. CDR3 sequence (DNA): TGTGCCAGCAGCTTAGGGGCTAGCGGGAGTGAGACCCAGTACTTC.